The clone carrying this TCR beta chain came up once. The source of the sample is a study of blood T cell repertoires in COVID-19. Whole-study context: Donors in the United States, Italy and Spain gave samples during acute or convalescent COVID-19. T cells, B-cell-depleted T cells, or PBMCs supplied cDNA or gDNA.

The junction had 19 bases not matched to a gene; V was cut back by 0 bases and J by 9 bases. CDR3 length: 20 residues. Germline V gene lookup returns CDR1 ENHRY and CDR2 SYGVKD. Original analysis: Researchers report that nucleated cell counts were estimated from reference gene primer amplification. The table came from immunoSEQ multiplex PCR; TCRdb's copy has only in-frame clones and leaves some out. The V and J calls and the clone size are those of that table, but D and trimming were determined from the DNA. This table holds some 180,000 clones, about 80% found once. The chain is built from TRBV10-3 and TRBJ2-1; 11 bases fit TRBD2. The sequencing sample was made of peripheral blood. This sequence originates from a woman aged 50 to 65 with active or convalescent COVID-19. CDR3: CAISESLGLAETGGGGEQFF. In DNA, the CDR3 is TGTGCCATCAGTGAGTCGTTGGGACTAGCGGAGACGGGAGGCGGGGGTGAGCAGTTCTTC.